The next 25 T cell receptor beta chains were all read from a single sample in a study of Ad26.COV2.S vaccination and SARS-CoV-2 variants. This table comes from immunoSEQ multiplex PCR, and its TCRdb copy is limited to in-frame clones, with some not included. The sample lists about 430,000 clones; around 90% were seen once. The treatment was: around 19 received Ad26.COV2.S at low or high dose, single or two shots; 5 received placebo; per-sample allocation not given. Sampling happened 63 days after the first vaccine or placebo injection. Sample: peripheral blood, taken in a trial of Ad26.COV2.S vaccine versus placebo. The receptor source for this set is a person aged 18-65 years who received the Ad26.COV2.S COVID-19 vaccine or a placebo.

The chain combines TRBV6-5 with TRBJ2-2; 8 nucleotides agree with TRBD1. After removal of 10 bases from V and 3 bases from J, the junction contained 10 bases not matched to a gene. The CDR3 length is 15 residues. The germline gives CDR1 MNHEY, CDR2 SVGAGI. CDR3: CANSPARGHTGELFF. For the CDR3, the DNA is TGTGCCAACAGCCCCGCCAGGGGGCACACCGGGGAGCTGTTTTTT.

On this clone: This same CDR3 is encoded by further DNA sequences in the sample. This sequence joins TRBV11-2 and TRBJ2-3; the D gene is possibly TRBD2 (6 bases). Germline V gene sequence: CDR1 SGHAT, CDR2 FQNNGV. V was cut by 1 base and J by 6 bases, with 8 bases left in between. The CDR3 extends over 13 amino acids. The CDR3: CASSLAGADTQYF. The CDR3 nucleotides are TGTGCCAGCAGCTTAGCGGGAGCGGATACGCAGTATTTT.

V gene TRBV27 combines with J gene TRBJ2-7; TRBD2 agrees at 10 bases. The germline gives CDR1 MNHEY, CDR2 SMNVEV (reference sequence). The CDR3 has 17 residues. J lost 4 bases, V lost 8 bases, and 17 bases had no gene match. This CDR3 is CASPIWAPTSGLYEQYF. The CDR3 nucleotides are TGTGCCAGCCCGATATGGGCTCCGACTAGCGGGTTATACGAGCAGTACTTC.

This chain's CDR3 is CSVAWGENQPQHF. Here the CDR3 DNA reads TGCAGCGTTGCGTGGGGCGAAAATCAGCCCCAGCATTTT. The chain links TRBV29-1 to TRBJ1-5, with D perhaps matching TRBD1 (5 bases). Trimming pared 4 bases from V and 4 bases from J, leaving 11 bases between. CDR3 size: 13 residues. CDR1 is SQVTM and CDR2 is ANQGSEA in the germline V gene.

This clone occurred once. The chain recombines TRBV5-5 with TRBJ2-1; tentative D call: TRBD2 (5 bases). The CDR3 is made up of 16 amino acids. Trimming removed 7 bases at V and 5 bases at J, with 22 bases between. Germline V gives CDR1 SGHKS, CDR2 YYEKEE (reference sequence). Here the CDR3 DNA reads TGTGCCAGCGTCCCCTTCGGGATAGCGAATGACAATGAGCAGTTCTTC. It codes for CASVPFGIANDNEQFF.

This chain connects TRBV25-1 to TRBJ2-1, with D possibly being TRBD1 or TRBD2 (5 bases each). Trimming pared 4 bases from V and 4 bases from J, leaving 11 bases between. Per the germline V gene, CDR1 is MGHDK and CDR2 is SYGVNS. The CDR3 consists of 14 residues. The CDR3 DNA sequence: TGTGCCAGCAGTGCCGGGACCCTTTACAATGAGCAGTTCTTC. Translating gives CASSAGTLYNEQFF.

The chain has TRBV11-2 and TRBJ2-1, with 12 positions matching TRBD2. Germline loops: CDR1 SGHAT, CDR2 FQNNGV. The CDR3 is 15 residues long. The V gene end was trimmed by 5 bases and the J gene end by 3 bases; junction bases not matched to a gene: 2. CDR3 sequence: CASSGTSGFYNEQFF. The CDR3 DNA reads as TGTGCCAGCAGCGGGACTAGCGGGTTCTACAATGAGCAGTTCTTC.

This rearrangement joins TRBV29-1 to TRBJ2-1; D possibly corresponds to TRBD2 (5 bases). The CDR3 contains 13 residues. The V gene's germline CDR1 is SQVTM and CDR2 ANQGSEA. Trimming took 8 bases from V and 2 from J, leaving 13 bases between them. The CDR3 here is CSTLEDPYNEQFF. CDR3 in DNA: TGCAGCACCCTGGAGGACCCCTACAATGAGCAGTTCTTC.

This chain links TRBV5-1 with TRBJ1-1; D is uncertain. Germline V CDR1 and CDR2: SGHRS, YFSETQ. V gave up 6 bases and J gave up 1 base, with 13 bases separating them. This CDR3 has 14 amino acids. Written as DNA, the CDR3 is TGCGCCAGCAAGATGGTCCCAGCGAACACTGAAGCTTTCTTT. It translates to CASKMVPANTEAFF.

This chain's CDR3 is CASSSPDSLNSYEQYF. CDR3 sequence (DNA): TGTGCCAGCAGCTCGCCCGACAGCCTTAATTCCTACGAGCAGTACTTC. This rearrangement joins TRBV28 to TRBJ2-7; a weak D match, TRBD1 (5 bases). Per germline, CDR1 MDHEN and CDR2 SYDVKM. CDR3 size: 16 residues. V gave up 6 bases and J gave up 1 base, with 19 bases separating them. The variable domain in full, with the rest retrieved from reference TRBV28 and TRBJ2-7, is DVKVTQSSRYLVKRTGEKVFLECVQDMDHENMFWYRQDPGLGLRLIYFSYDVKMKEKGDIPEGYSVSREKKERFSLILESASTNQTSMYLCASSSPDSLNSYEQYFGPGTRLTVT.

The V call is TRBV6-6, the J call TRBJ1-2, with 10 bases matching TRBD1. Germline CDR1 and CDR2: MNHNY and SVGAGI (reference sequence). This CDR3 spans 15 amino acids. V lost 6 bases to trimming and J lost 3 bases; unmatched junction nucleotides: 7. For the CDR3, the DNA is TGTGCCAGCAGCGCCACCGGGACAGGGGACTATGGCTACACCTTC. It encodes CASSATGTGDYGYTF.

This clone occurred once. V and J are TRBV4-3 and TRBJ2-7; unclear D gene. In germline, CDR1 is LGHNA, CDR2 YSLEER. V was trimmed by 0 bases and J by 2 bases, leaving 11 bases between them. This CDR3 is 15 amino acids long. As DNA, the CDR3 is TGCGCCAGCAGCCAAGAGGTGACACGTACCTACGAGCAGTACTTC. Translated, it gives CASSQEVTRTYEQYF.

The chain combines TRBV19 with TRBJ2-1; TRBD2 matches at 7 bases. The CDR3 has 15 amino acids. Germline loops: CDR1 LNHDA, CDR2 SQIVND (reference sequence). J was trimmed by 0 bases and V by 4 bases; bases with no gene match: 3. CDR3 in DNA: TGTGCCAGTAGTAGGCCTAGCGGCTCCTACAATGAGCAGTTCTTC. Translation: CASSRPSGSYNEQFF.

The chain recombines TRBV14 with TRBJ1-4; TRBD1 aligns across 9 bases. Germline trimming cut 0 bases from V and 8 bases from J; bases unmatched to any gene: 7. The germline V gene encodes CDR1 SGHDN and CDR2 FVKESK. This CDR3 has 16 amino acids. The CDR3 here is CASSQDRTGDGEKLFF. CDR3 in DNA: TGTGCCAGCAGCCAAGATCGGACAGGGGATGGGGAAAAACTGTTTTTT.

The V call is TRBV5-1, the J call TRBJ2-3; D ambiguous. The germline V gene has CDR1 SGHRS and CDR2 YFSETQ. CDR3 length: 14 amino acids. V gave up 3 bases and J gave up 0 bases, with 8 bases separating them. The CDR3 loop is CASSWVDSTDTQYF. In nucleotides, the CDR3 is TGCGCCAGCAGCTGGGTGGACAGCACAGATACGCAGTATTTT.

The chain joins TRBV5-6 to TRBJ2-3, with D possibly being TRBD1 (6 bases). Trimming stripped 3 bases from V and 11 bases from J, with 13 bases between. The CDR3 is made up of 12 amino acids. Germline V gene sequence: CDR1 SGHDT, CDR2 YYEEEE. CDR3 region: CASSWGPALQYF. The CDR3, as DNA: TGTGCCAGCAGCTGGGGGCCAGCTTTGCAGTATTTT.

This rearrangement joins TRBV18 to TRBJ2-5; D is perhaps TRBD1 (5 bases). The V end lost 5 bases, the J end lost 7 bases, and 17 bases lay between the germline ends. This CDR3 is built from 14 residues. Germline V gene data show CDR1 as KGHSH and CDR2 as LQKENI. This chain's CDR3 is CASSERQLTVTQYF. In nucleotides, the CDR3 is TGTGCCAGCTCAGAAAGACAGCTAACCGTGACCCAGTACTTC.

This clone was counted only a few times. The CDR3 region is CASMESNYGYTF. In DNA, the CDR3 is TGTGCCAGCATGGAATCTAACTATGGCTACACCTTC. The rearrangement joins TRBV28 to TRBJ1-2; no firm D call. The V end lost 7 bases, the J end lost 0 bases, and 6 bases lay between the germline ends. Germline lookup yields CDR1 MDHEN and CDR2 SYDVKM. The CDR3 totals 12 residues.

The chain links TRBV19 to TRBJ1-2; 9 bases are shared with TRBD1. CDR1 is LNHDA and CDR2 is SQIVND in the germline V gene (reference sequence). The J segment lost 2 bases and the V segment lost 2 bases, leaving 6 bases of the junction unmatched. The CDR3 spans 16 residues. This chain's CDR3 is CASSIRGGQGNYGYTF. The CDR3 DNA reads TGTGCCAGTAGTATAAGAGGGGGACAGGGCAACTATGGCTACACCTTC.

The J gene is TRBJ2-7, the V gene TRBV3-1 (or the pseudogene TRBV3-2); 7 positions match TRBD2. The CDR3 is made up of 13 amino acids. The V gene end was trimmed by 3 bases and the J gene end by 7 bases; junction bases not matched to a gene: 6. Germline CDR1 is LGHDT and CDR2 is YNNKEL (reference sequence). For the CDR3, the DNA is TGTGCCAGCAGCCAGTCCGGGACTAAAGAGCAGTACTTC. This sequence encodes CASSQSGTKEQYF.

In its sample, this clone was seen a few times. This chain joins TRBV4-2 and TRBJ1-2; tentative D call: TRBD1 (5 bases). The CDR3 runs to 15 residues. The V end was cut by 1 base, the J end by 1 base, with 10 bases between. From germline, CDR1 is LGHNA and CDR2 YNFKEQ. CDR3 nucleotides: TGTGCCAGCAGCCAAGTAACAGGCTATAACTATGGCTACACCTTC. Protein sequence: CASSQVTGYNYGYTF.

The J gene is TRBJ2-4, the V gene TRBV7-2; no clear D. The V and J ends lost 1 base and 4 bases respectively, with 8 bases between them. This CDR3 has 14 residues. From germline, CDR1 is SGHTA and CDR2 FQGNSA. This CDR3 is CASSLGASKNIQYF. CDR3 DNA: TGTGCCAGCAGCTTAGGGGCCAGTAAAAACATTCAGTACTTC.

The chain carries TRBV3-1 (or the pseudogene TRBV3-2) and TRBJ2-1, with TRBD2 matching 9 bases. The CDR3 is made up of 15 amino acids. Germline V gene data show CDR1 as LGHDT and CDR2 as YNNKEL (reference sequence). V gave up 3 bases and J gave up 9 bases; unmatched junction bases: 9. The CDR3 spells CASSQGVSGRGEQFF. The DNA of the CDR3 is TGTGCCAGCAGCCAGGGGGTTAGCGGGAGAGGTGAGCAGTTCTTC.

The V gene is TRBV7-3, the J gene TRBJ2-1, with 9 bases matching TRBD2. V was pared by 2 bases and J by 4 bases, with 6 bases of the junction left unmatched. The CDR3 is made up of 16 amino acids. CDR1 is SGHTA, CDR2 FQGTGA, per germline. The CDR3 sequence is CASSLYLAGQYNEQFF. DNA for the CDR3: TGTGCCAGCAGCTTATATCTAGCGGGACAGTACAATGAGCAGTTCTTC.

This clone appeared a single time. V usage is TRBV12-5 and J usage is TRBJ2-5; weak D call: TRBD2 (5 bases). Germline V CDR1 and CDR2: LGHNT, FRNRAP. This CDR3 is built from 17 residues. V lost 0 bases to trimming and J lost 3 bases, with 17 bases between them. The DNA of the CDR3 is TGTGCTAGTGGTTTGGTAACTTCGCTGAGGGAAAAAGAGACCCAGTACTTC. Translating gives CASGLVTSLREKETQYF.